This section outlines one T cell receptor beta chain sequence together with its context. The antigen is not known. Unique molecular identifiers were used in preparing the TCRbeta library. TCRdb re-derived calls from the PCR reads in MiXCR, one entry per CDR3 protein. This table holds 90,000 to 100,000 distinct CDR3 sequences, around a quarter found once. This entry belongs to a study of T-cell reconstitution after alpha-beta-depleted transplantation in children. Study-level points and caveats: Several hundred expanded graft clones reportedly were the source of alpha-beta T cells about two months after transplant.

V was pared by 1 base and J by 4 bases, with 8 bases between. This CDR3 region has 14 residues. Germline CDR1 SSHAT, CDR2 FNYEAQ (reference sequence). The clonotype was recovered from a boy between 2 and 15 years old with acute lymphoblastic leukemia, due to receive a stem cell transplant. This specimen was PBMCs, taken before TCRalphabeta/CD19-depleted stem cell transplant. The chain links TRBV7-7 to TRBJ2-1; the D is unclear. The CDR3 nucleotides are TGTGCCAGCAGCTTAGAAGGGTCGTACAATGAGCAGTTCTTC. It translates to CASSLEGSYNEQFF.